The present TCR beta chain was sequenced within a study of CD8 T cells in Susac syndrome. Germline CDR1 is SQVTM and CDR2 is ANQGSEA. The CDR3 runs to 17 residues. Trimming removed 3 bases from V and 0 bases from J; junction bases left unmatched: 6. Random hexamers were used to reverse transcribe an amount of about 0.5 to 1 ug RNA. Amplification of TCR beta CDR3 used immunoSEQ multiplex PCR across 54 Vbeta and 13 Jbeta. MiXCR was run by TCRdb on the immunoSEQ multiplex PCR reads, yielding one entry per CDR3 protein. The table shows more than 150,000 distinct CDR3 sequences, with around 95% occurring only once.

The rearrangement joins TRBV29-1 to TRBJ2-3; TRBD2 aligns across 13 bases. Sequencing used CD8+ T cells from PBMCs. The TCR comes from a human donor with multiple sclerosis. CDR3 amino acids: CSVDLTSGGDSTDTQYF. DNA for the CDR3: TGCAGCGTTGACCTCACTAGCGGGGGGGATAGCACAGATACGCAGTATTTT.